The clone carrying this T cell receptor (beta chain) was counted many times. CDR1 and CDR2 from the germline V gene are SGHTA and FQGNSA. The CDR3 has 15 amino acids. V was trimmed by 3 bases and J by 0 bases, leaving 12 bases between them. The data are from a study of T cells in Graves' hyperthyroidism and ophthalmopathy. Amplification targeted TCR beta CDR3 regions from RNA transcripts. RT-PCR in the first round (using the HTBI primer set) targeted the TCR CDR3. TCRdb independently ran MiXCR on the multiplex PCR reads; one entry per CDR3 protein. The sample carries approximately 250,000 distinct CDR3 sequences, almost 25% recorded once.

The chain links TRBV7-2 to TRBJ2-7; D is ambiguous. The sample was blood. The clonotype was recovered from a woman between 40 and 50 years old with Graves' ophthalmopathy. The CDR3 protein is CASSFKPGYSYEQYF. The CDR3 DNA follows: TGTGCCAGCAGCTTCAAACCAGGTTACTCCTACGAGCAGTACTTC.